This TCR beta chain was profiled in a study of T-cell memory formation after mild COVID-19. The study's findings and limits: CM and EM subsets held most contracting CD4+ clones; EMRA held CD8+ ones.

CDR3 length: 12 amino acids. Germline CDR1 and CDR2: DFQATT and SNEGSKA (reference sequence). Trimming cost V 4 bases and J 1 base, with 7 bases left between them. The authors produced TCR alpha and TCR beta cDNA libraries with sample barcodes and UMIs by 5'RACE using constant-segment primers. TCRdb recomputed calls from the 5' RACE reads with MiXCR, one row per CDR3 protein. Found here are about 130,000 distinct CDR3 sequences, 17% of them singletons; the top ten hold 4% to 6%. This clonotype was counted a few times. The antigen remains unidentified. The J gene is TRBJ2-5, the V gene TRBV20-1, with D possibly TRBD2 on 5 matching bases. Sample: PBMCs or a T cell subset sorted from them (not recorded which). The TCR was taken from a man aged 18 to 30 who had mild COVID-19 (a few samples of this study predate the infection). Cell type and time point are not known. This CDR3 reads CSATGGQETQYF. In DNA, the CDR3 is TGCAGTGCTACAGGAGGCCAAGAGACCCAGTACTTC.